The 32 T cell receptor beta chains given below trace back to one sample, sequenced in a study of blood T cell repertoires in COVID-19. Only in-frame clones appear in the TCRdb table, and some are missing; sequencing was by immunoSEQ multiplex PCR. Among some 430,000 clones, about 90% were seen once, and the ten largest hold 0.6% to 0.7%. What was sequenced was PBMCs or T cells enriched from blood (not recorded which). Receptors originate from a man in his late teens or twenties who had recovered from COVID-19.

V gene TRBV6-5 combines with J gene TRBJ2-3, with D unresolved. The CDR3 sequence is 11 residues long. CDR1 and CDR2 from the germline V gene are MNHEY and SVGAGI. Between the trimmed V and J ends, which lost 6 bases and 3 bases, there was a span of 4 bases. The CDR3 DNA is TGTGCCAGCAGACAGACAGATACGCAGTATTTT. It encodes CASRQTDTQYF.

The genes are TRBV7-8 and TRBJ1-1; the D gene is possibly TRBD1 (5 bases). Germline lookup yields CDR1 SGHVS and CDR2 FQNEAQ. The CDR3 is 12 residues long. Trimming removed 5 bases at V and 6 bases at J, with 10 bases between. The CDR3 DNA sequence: TGTGCCAGCAGCCCGGGAGGGGCTGAAGCTTTCTTT. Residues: CASSPGGAEAFF.

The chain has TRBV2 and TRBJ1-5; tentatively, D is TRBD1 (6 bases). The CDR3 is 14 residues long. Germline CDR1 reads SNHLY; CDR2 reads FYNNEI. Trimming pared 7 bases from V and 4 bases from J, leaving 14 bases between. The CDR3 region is CASTPGHKNQPQHF. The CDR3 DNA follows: TGTGCCAGCACCCCGGGACACAAAAATCAGCCCCAGCATTTT.

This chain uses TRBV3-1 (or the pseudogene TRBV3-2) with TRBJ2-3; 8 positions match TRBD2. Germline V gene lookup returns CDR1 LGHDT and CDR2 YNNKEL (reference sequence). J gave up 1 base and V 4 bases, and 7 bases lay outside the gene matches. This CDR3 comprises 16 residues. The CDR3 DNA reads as TGTGCCAGCAGCCGACGGACTAGCTTCGGCACAGATACGCAGTATTTT. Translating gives CASSRRTSFGTDTQYF.

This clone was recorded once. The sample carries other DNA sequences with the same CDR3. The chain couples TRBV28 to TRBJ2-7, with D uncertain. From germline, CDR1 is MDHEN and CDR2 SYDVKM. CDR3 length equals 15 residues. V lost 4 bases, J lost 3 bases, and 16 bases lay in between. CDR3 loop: CASSSSPSSRYEQYF. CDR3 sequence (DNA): TGTGCCAGCAGTTCATCACCCTCCAGTCGCTACGAGCAGTACTTC.

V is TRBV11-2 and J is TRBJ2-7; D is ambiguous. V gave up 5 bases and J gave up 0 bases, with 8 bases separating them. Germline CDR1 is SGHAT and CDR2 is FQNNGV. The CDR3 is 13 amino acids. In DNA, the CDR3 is TGTGCCAGCAGCCACTCTCCCTCCTACGAGCAGTACTTC. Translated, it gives CASSHSPSYEQYF.

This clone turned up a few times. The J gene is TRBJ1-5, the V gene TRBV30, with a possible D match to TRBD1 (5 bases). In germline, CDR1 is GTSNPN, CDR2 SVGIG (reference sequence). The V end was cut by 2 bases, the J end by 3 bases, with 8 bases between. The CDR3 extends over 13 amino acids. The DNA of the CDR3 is TGTGCCTGGAGTACGGGGGACAATCAGCCCCAGCATTTT. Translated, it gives CAWSTGDNQPQHF.

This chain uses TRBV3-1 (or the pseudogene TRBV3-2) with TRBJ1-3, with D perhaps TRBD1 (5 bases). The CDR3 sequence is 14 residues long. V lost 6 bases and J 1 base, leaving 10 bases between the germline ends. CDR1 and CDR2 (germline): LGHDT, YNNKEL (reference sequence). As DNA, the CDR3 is TGTGCCAGCAGTTTGGGGGGTTCTGGAAACACCATATATTTT. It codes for CASSLGGSGNTIYF.

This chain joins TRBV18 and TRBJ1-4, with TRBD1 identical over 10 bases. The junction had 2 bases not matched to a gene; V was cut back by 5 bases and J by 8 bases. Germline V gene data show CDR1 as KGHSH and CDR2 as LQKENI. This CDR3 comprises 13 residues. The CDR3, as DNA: TGTGCCAGCTCAGACAGGGGGCGCGAAAAACTGTTTTTT. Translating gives CASSDRGREKLFF.

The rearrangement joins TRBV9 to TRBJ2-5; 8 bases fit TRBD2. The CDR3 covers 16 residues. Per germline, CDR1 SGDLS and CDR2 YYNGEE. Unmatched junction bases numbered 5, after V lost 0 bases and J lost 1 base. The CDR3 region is CASSVVASGLQETQYF. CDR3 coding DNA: TGTGCCAGCAGCGTAGTTGCTAGCGGGCTCCAAGAGACCCAGTACTTC. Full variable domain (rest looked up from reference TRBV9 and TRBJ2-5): DSGVTQTPKHLITATGQRVTLRCSPRSGDLSVYWYQQSLDQGLQFLIQYYNGEERAKGNILERFSAQQFPDLHSELNLSSLELGDSALYFCASSVVASGLQETQYFGPGTRLLVL.

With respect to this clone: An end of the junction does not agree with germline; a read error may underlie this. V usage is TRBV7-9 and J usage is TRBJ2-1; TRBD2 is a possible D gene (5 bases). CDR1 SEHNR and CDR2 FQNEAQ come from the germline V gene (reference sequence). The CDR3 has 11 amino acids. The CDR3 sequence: CASSYGPGTVF. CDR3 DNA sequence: TGTGCCAGCAGCTATGGACCGGGAACGGTCTTC.

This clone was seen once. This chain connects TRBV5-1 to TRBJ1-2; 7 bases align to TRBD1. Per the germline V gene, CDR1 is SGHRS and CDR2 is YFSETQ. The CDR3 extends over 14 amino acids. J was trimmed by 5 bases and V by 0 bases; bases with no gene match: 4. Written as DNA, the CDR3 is TGCGCCAGCAGCTTGGGGACAGGCCCGTATGGCTACACCTTC. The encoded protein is CASSLGTGPYGYTF.

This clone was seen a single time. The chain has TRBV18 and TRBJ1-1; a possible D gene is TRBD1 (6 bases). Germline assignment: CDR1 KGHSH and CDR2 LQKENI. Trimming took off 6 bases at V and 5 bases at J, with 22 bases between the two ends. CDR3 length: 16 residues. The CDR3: CASSLKGGGGETEAFF. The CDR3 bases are TGTGCCAGCTCCCTAAAAGGAGGGGGGGGCGAAACTGAAGCTTTCTTT.

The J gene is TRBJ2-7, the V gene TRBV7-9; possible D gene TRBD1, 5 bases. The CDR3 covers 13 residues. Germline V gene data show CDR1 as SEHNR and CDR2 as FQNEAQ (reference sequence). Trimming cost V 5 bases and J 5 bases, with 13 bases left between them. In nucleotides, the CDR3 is TGTGCCAGCAGCGCAATCCAGGGTGACGAGCAGTACTTC. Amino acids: CASSAIQGDEQYF. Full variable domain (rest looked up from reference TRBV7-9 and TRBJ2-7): DTGVSQNPRHKITKRGQNVTFRCDPISEHNRLYWYRQTLGQGPEFLTYFQNEAQLEKSRLLSDRFSAERPKGSFSTLEIQRTEQGDSAMYLCASSAIQGDEQYFGPGTRLTVT.

The CDR3 coding sequence is TGTGCCAGCAGTGAAGCGCCCCGAGGGCTTAAACCTCGCGAGCAGTACTTC. This gives the protein CASSEAPRGLKPREQYF. The chain links TRBV6-1 to TRBJ2-7; TRBD2 might be the D (5 bases). Trimming took off 0 bases at V and 6 bases at J, with 21 bases between the two ends. There are 17 residues in the CDR3. Per the germline V gene, CDR1 is MNHNS and CDR2 is SASEGT.

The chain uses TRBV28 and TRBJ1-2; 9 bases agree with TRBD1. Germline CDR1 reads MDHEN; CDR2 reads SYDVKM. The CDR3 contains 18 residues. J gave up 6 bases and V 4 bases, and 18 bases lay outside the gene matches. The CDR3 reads CASSSNRAGTGFFDGYTF. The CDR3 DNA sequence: TGTGCCAGCAGTTCTAATCGCGCCGGGACAGGGTTTTTTGATGGCTACACCTTC.

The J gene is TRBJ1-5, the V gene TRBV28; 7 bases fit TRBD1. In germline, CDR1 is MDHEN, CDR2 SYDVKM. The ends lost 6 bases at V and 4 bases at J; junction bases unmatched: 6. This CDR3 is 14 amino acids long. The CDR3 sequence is CASSTGTVNQPQHF. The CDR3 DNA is TGTGCCAGCAGCACCGGGACAGTGAATCAGCCCCAGCATTTT.

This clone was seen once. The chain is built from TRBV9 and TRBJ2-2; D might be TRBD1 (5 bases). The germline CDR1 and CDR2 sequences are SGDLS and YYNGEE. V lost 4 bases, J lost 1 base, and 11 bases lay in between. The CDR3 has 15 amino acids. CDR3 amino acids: CASSPWGENTGELFF. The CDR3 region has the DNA TGTGCCAGCAGCCCCTGGGGCGAGAACACCGGGGAGCTGTTTTTT. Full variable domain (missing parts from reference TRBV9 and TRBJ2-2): DSGVTQTPKHLITATGQRVTLRCSPRSGDLSVYWYQQSLDQGLQFLIQYYNGEERAKGNILERFSAQQFPDLHSELNLSSLELGDSALYFCASSPWGENTGELFFGEGSRLTVL.

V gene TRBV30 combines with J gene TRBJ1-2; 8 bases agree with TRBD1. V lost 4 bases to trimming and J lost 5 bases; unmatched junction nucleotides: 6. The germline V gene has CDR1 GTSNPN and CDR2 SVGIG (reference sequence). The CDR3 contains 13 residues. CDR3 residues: CAWMTGAIYGYTF. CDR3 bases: TGTGCCTGGATGACAGGGGCGATATATGGCTACACCTTC.

The CDR3 sequence: CASSAAGTLKNEKLFF. CDR3 DNA sequence: TGTGCCAGCAGTGCCGCCGGGACACTCAAGAATGAAAAACTGTTTTTT. This chain uses TRBV25-1 with TRBJ1-4, with D possibly TRBD1 on 6 matching bases. The CDR3 has 16 amino acids. The V end was cut by 4 bases, the J end by 5 bases, with 17 bases between. Germline V gene data show CDR1 as MGHDK and CDR2 as SYGVNS.

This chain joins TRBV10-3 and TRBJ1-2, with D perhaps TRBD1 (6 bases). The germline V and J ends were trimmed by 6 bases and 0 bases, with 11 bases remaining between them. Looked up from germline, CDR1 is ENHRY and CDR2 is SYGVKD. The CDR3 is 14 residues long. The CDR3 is CAIRDRPPNYGYTF. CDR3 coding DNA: TGTGCCATCAGGGACAGACCTCCTAACTATGGCTACACCTTC.

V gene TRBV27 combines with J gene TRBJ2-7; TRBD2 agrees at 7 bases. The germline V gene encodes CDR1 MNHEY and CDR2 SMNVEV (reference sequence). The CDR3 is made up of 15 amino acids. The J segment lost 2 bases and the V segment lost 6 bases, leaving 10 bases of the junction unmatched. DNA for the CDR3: TGTGCCAGCAGCCCTCGTTTTGGGGGGGCCTACGAGCAGTACTTC. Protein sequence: CASSPRFGGAYEQYF.

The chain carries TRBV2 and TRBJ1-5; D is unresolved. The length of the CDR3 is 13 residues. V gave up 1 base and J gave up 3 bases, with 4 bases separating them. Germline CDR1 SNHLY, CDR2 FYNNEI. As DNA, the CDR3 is TGTGCCAGCAGTGAAGACTACAATCAGCCCCAGCATTTT. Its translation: CASSEDYNQPQHF.

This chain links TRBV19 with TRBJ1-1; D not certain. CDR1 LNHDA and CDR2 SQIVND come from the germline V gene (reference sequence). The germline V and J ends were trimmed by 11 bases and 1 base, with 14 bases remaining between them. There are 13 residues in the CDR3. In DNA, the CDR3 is TGTGCCTCACTCCTTGCCCGGAACACTGAAGCTTTCTTT. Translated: CASLLARNTEAFF.

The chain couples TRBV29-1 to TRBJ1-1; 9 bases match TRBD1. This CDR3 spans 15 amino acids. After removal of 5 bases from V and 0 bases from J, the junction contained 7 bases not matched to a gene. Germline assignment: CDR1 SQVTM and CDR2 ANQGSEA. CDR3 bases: TGCAGCGTTTATGGGACAGGGACATTGAACACTGAAGCTTTCTTT. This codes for CSVYGTGTLNTEAFF.

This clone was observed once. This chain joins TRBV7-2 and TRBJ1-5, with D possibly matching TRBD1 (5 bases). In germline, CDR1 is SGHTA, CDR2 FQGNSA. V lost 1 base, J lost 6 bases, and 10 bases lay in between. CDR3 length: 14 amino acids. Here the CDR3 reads CASSLVGGGQPQHF. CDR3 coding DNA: TGTGCCAGCAGCTTAGTGGGGGGAGGTCAGCCCCAGCATTTT.

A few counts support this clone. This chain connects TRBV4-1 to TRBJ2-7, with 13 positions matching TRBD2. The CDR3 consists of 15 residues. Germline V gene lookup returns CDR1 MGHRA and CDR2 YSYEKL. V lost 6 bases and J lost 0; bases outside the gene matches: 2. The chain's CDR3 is CASSRTSGSSYEQYF. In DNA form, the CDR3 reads TGCGCCAGCAGTCGGACTAGCGGGAGCTCCTACGAGCAGTACTTC.

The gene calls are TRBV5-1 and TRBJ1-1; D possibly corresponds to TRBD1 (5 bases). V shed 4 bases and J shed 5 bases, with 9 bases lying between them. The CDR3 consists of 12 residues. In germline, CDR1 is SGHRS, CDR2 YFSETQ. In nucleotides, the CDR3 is TGCGCCAGCAGCGGAGGGGAAACTGAAGCTTTCTTT. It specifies CASSGGETEAFF.

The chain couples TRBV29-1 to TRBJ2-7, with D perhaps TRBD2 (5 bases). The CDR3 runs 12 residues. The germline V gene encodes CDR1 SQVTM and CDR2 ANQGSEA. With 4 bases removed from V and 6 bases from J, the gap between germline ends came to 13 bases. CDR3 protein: CSVVLVGSEQYF. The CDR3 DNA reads TGCAGCGTTGTACTAGTTGGTTCCGAGCAGTACTTC.

This chain's CDR3 is CASSIAGGAKYSNQPQHF. The CDR3 region has the DNA TGTGCCAGTAGTATAGCGGGGGGGGCCAAATATAGCAATCAGCCCCAGCATTTT. The chain links TRBV19 to TRBJ1-5, with D perhaps matching TRBD1 (6 bases). CDR1 and CDR2 from the germline V gene are LNHDA and SQIVND (reference sequence). Trimming removed 1 base from V and 0 bases from J, with 16 bases in between. The CDR3 is 18 amino acids.

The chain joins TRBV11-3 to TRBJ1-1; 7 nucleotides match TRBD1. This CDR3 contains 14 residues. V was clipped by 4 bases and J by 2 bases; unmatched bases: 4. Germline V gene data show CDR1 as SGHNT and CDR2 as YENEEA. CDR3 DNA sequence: TGTGCCAGCAGCTCTCGGGACAGCAACACTGAAGCTTTCTTT. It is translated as CASSSRDSNTEAFF.

Here the CDR3 reads CASSLAGPNTGELFF. CDR3 sequence (DNA): TGTGCCAGCAGTCTAGCGGGGCCGAACACCGGGGAGCTGTTTTTT. V usage is TRBV2 and J usage is TRBJ2-2; 9 nucleotides line up with TRBD2. This CDR3 is built from 15 residues. Trimming took 5 bases from V and 0 from J; bases not matched to a gene: 1. Germline CDR1 is SNHLY and CDR2 is FYNNEI. The variable domain in full, completed from reference TRBV2 and TRBJ2-2, reads EPEVTQTPSHQVTQMGQEVILRCVPISNHLYFYWYRQILGQKVEFLVSFYNNEISEKSEIFDDQFSVERPDGSNFTLKIRSTKLEDSAMYFCASSLAGPNTGELFFGEGSRLTVL.